The rows below give T cell receptor beta chains drawn from one sample of a study of CD8+ T cells in alopecia areata. The method was immunoSEQ multiplex PCR; TCRdb's version includes in-frame clones alone and lacks a portion of them. Counted here are approximately 66,000 clones, roughly 57% occurring once; the ten biggest clones make up over 15%. The sequenced sample was CD8+ T cells sorted from blood, obtained at week 0. The receptors originated from a human donor with alopecia areata. The CDR3 runs from the conserved cysteine through the conserved F or W. A D gene is named only where the DNA matches it firmly. Clone size appears in some rows only: once, few, many, or a class for an expanded clone.

V gene,J gene,D gene,clone size,CDR3 protein,CDR3 DNA
TRBV29-1,TRBJ2-1,NA,NA,CSGGTEEQFF,TGCAGCGGCGGAACGGAAGAGCAGTTCTTC
TRBV5-1,TRBJ1-1,NA,NA,CASSLLPSGALNTEAFF,TGCGCCAGCAGCTTGCTACCCTCGGGGGCCCTGAACACTGAAGCTTTCTTT
TRBV7-2,TRBJ2-3,TRBD2,few,CASSFGTSRADTQYF,TGTGCCAGCAGCTTCGGGACTAGTCGGGCAGATACGCAGTATTTT
TRBV11-2,TRBJ2-3,NA,NA,CASSASSDTQYF,TGTGCCAGCAGCGCGTCCAGCGATACGCAGTATTTT
TRBV15,TRBJ2-7,TRBD2,NA,CATRTSGSYEQYF,TGTGCCACCAGGACTAGCGGCTCCTACGAGCAGTACTTC
TRBV30,TRBJ2-1,NA,once,CAWSYGESSYNEQFF,TGTGCCTGGAGCTACGGGGAGAGCTCCTACAATGAGCAGTTCTTC
TRBV5-6,TRBJ1-6,NA,few,CASSLGPSSYNSPLHF,TGTGCCAGCAGTCTGGGTCCGAGCTCCTATAATTCACCCCTCCACTTT
TRBV27,TRBJ1-1,NA,NA,CASSLGMNTEAFF,TGTGCCAGCAGTCTGGGAATGAACACTGAAGCTTTCTTT
TRBV27,TRBJ2-1,NA,NA,CASSFGKGEQFF,TGTGCCAGCAGTTTTGGCAAGGGTGAGCAGTTCTTC
TRBV29-1,TRBJ2-7,TRBD2,few,CSVSSGGGSYEQYF,TGCAGCGTTTCTAGCGGGGGGGGATCCTACGAGCAGTACTTC
TRBV6-5,TRBJ1-2,NA,NA,CASSLGPWQGYGYTF,TGTGCCAGCAGCCTAGGACCCTGGCAGGGGTATGGCTACACCTTC
TRBV4-1,TRBJ2-1,NA,NA,CASSQDGGPGYNEQFF,TGCGCCAGCAGCCAAGATGGGGGACCTGGCTACAATGAGCAGTTCTTC
TRBV19,TRBJ2-1,TRBD2,NA,CASSILPTSGNEQFF,TGTGCCAGTAGTATACTACCGACTAGCGGGAATGAGCAGTTCTTC
TRBV7-9,TRBJ2-5,NA,NA,CASFDWTDQETQYF,TGTGCCAGCTTCGACTGGACAGATCAAGAGACCCAGTACTTC
TRBV6-5,TRBJ1-2,NA,few,CASSYSNSYGYTF,TGTGCCAGCAGTTACTCTAACAGCTATGGCTACACCTTC
TRBV9,TRBJ2-7,NA,NA,CASSVGLETPEQYF,TGTGCCAGCAGCGTAGGGTTAGAAACCCCCGAGCAGTACTTC
TRBV5-1,TRBJ2-1,NA,NA,CASSLARDPEQFF,TGCGCCAGCAGCTTGGCCAGGGACCCGGAGCAGTTCTTC
TRBV30,TRBJ2-1,TRBD2,few,CAGRLAGVNEQFF,TGTGCCGGACGACTAGCGGGGGTCAATGAGCAGTTCTTC
TRBV7-3,TRBJ2-5,TRBD2,NA,CASSPTFSGVQETQYF,TGTGCCAGCAGCCCAACTTTTAGCGGGGTCCAAGAGACCCAGTACTTC
TRBV5-1,TRBJ2-5,NA,few,CASSVETGGETQYF,TGCGCCAGCAGCGTAGAGACAGGCGGGGAGACCCAGTACTTC
TRBV5-6,TRBJ2-4,NA,NA,CASSPQIGAANIQYF,TGTGCCAGCAGCCCCCAGATAGGGGCTGCGAACATTCAGTACTTC
TRBV2,TRBJ2-7,NA,NA,CASSEAPIGDSYEQYF,TGTGCCAGCAGTGAAGCGCCCATTGGAGATTCCTACGAGCAGTACTTC
TRBV7-2,TRBJ2-3,NA,once,CASSLDTGLVDTQYF,TGTGCCAGCAGCTTAGATACAGGGCTTGTAGATACGCAGTATTTT
TRBV9,TRBJ2-3,NA,NA,CASSSEDGLSTDTQYF,TGTGCCAGCAGCTCAGAGGACGGACTCTCCACAGATACGCAGTATTTT
TRBV4-2,TRBJ1-1,TRBD1,NA,CASSQEFGTGGMNTEAFF,TGTGCCAGCAGCCAAGAATTCGGGACAGGGGGGATGAACACTGAAGCTTTCTTT
TRBV6-5,TRBJ2-1,TRBD2,NA,CASSTSGGSYNEQFF,TGTGCCAGTTCTACTAGCGGGGGCTCCTACAATGAGCAGTTCTTC
TRBV13,TRBJ1-2,NA,NA,CASSLDYGYTF,TGTGCCAGCAGCTTAGACTATGGCTACACCTTC
TRBV6-6,TRBJ2-5,TRBD2,few,CASSYVAGGPQETQYF,TGTGCCAGCAGTTACGTGGCGGGAGGCCCCCAAGAGACCCAGTACTTC
TRBV5-1,TRBJ2-7,NA,NA,CASSLGFGQSSYEQYF,TGCGCCAGCAGCTTGGGTTTCGGGCAGTCCTCCTACGAGCAGTACTTC
TRBV19,TRBJ2-2,TRBD2,NA,CASRDRLAGGVGELFF,TGTGCCAGTAGGGATAGACTAGCGGGAGGGGTCGGGGAGCTGTTTTTT
TRBV30,TRBJ2-1,NA,NA,CAWGDGINEQFF,TGTGCCTGGGGGGACGGGATCAATGAGCAGTTCTTC